A single sample gave rise to the 6 T cell receptor beta chains below, sequenced in a study of T cell responses to AZD1222 COVID-19 vaccine. The method was immunoSEQ multiplex PCR; TCRdb's version includes in-frame clones alone and lacks a portion of them. The sample contains approximately 130,000 clones, roughly 89% of which appear only once. Here the sequenced sample was peripheral blood, taken on day 0 of AZD1222 vaccination. These receptor sequences come from an adult in good health.

The rearrangement links TRBV7-8 to TRBJ2-1; D might be TRBD1 (5 bases). Trimming cost V 2 bases and J 8 bases, with 7 bases left between them. Germline V lookup: CDR1 SGHVS, CDR2 FQNEAQ. The CDR3 loop spans 12 amino acids. CDR3 sequence reads: CASSLQTDEQFF. The CDR3 DNA sequence: TGTGCCAGCAGCTTACAGACAGATGAGCAGTTCTTC.

The chain recombines TRBV7-3 with TRBJ2-7; 9 bases map to TRBD1. Looked up from germline, CDR1 is SGHTA and CDR2 is FQGTGA. The CDR3 consists of 15 residues. The ends lost 2 bases at V and 1 base at J; junction bases unmatched: 3. In DNA form, the CDR3 reads TGTGCCAGCAGCTTAGGGACAGGGATTTCCTACGAGCAGTACTTC. Its protein is CASSLGTGISYEQYF.

The chain recombines TRBV19 with TRBJ2-2; possibly TRBD2 for D (6 bases). Trimming pared 1 base from V and 1 base from J, leaving 7 bases between. CDR1 is LNHDA, CDR2 SQIVND, per germline (reference sequence). The CDR3 is 15 residues long. In DNA form, the CDR3 reads TGTGCCAGTAGTATAGTGGGGGGGAACACCGGGGAGCTGTTTTTT. This sequence encodes CASSIVGGNTGELFF.

The chain has TRBV18 and TRBJ2-2; 10 positions agree with TRBD2. V lost 2 bases, J lost 1 base, and 10 bases stayed unmatched. The CDR3 consists of 19 residues. Per germline, CDR1 KGHSH and CDR2 LQKENI. The CDR3: CASSPGGTLAGLNTGELFF. The CDR3 DNA reads TGTGCCAGCTCACCAGGGGGGACACTAGCGGGATTGAACACCGGGGAGCTGTTTTTT. Complete variable domain (other parts from reference TRBV18 and TRBJ2-2): NAGVMQNPRHLVRRRGQEARLRCSPMKGHSHVYWYRQLPEEGLKFMVYLQKENIIDESGMPKERFSAEFPKEGPSILRIQQVVRGDSAAYFCASSPGGTLAGLNTGELFFGEGSRLTVL.

The chain couples TRBV7-9 to TRBJ1-4; D not certain. Trimming removed 0 bases from V and 8 bases from J, with 13 bases in between. CDR3 length equals 15 residues. The germline V gene has CDR1 SEHNR and CDR2 FQNEAQ (reference sequence). The chain's CDR3 is CASSLALLEQEKLFF. CDR3 in DNA: TGTGCCAGCAGCTTAGCCCTACTAGAGCAAGAAAAACTGTTTTTT.

The V and J genes are TRBV4-2 and TRBJ2-7; 8 positions agree with TRBD2. This CDR3 region has 16 residues. Per the germline V gene, CDR1 is LGHNA and CDR2 is YNFKEQ. The J segment lost 4 bases and the V segment lost 0 bases, leaving 8 bases of the junction unmatched. CDR3 sequence: CASSQDEASGFYEQYF. CDR3 DNA: TGTGCCAGCAGCCAAGATGAAGCTAGCGGGTTTTACGAGCAGTACTTC.